The clone carrying this T cell receptor beta chain was detected ten times or more. Amplified TCR beta CDR3 regions came from RNA transcripts. In the first-round RT-PCR of the TCR CDR3, the HTBI primer set was used. TCRdb analysed the multiplex PCR reads with MiXCR anew, one entry per CDR3 protein. Altogether 730,000 or so distinct CDR3 sequences are present, around a sixth being singletons, with the ten largest covering 15% to 20%. The data originate from a study of T cells in Graves' hyperthyroidism and ophthalmopathy. V was pared by 2 bases and J by 5 bases, with 12 bases between. This CDR3 contains 14 residues. Germline values: CDR1 SGHRS, CDR2 YFSETQ.

The specimen was blood. The J gene is TRBJ2-3, the V gene TRBV5-1; D is undetermined. The sequence was collected from a woman aged 45 to 65 with Graves' hyperthyroidism that later progressed to Graves' ophthalmopathy. The CDR3: CASSFSRAGDTQYF. The CDR3 DNA is TGCGCCAGCAGCTTTTCACGGGCAGGAGATACGCAGTATTTT.